This T cell receptor (beta chain) was captured in a study of radiation and T cells in renal cell carcinoma. Study observations and caveats: In blood, top tumor clones expanded by 2 weeks, shrinking by 4.

This clone appeared a few times. Its target is not known. Germline V CDR1 and CDR2: KGHSH, LQKENI. V lost 0 bases and J 4 bases, leaving 12 bases between the germline ends. The CDR3 runs to 15 residues. The table came from immunoSEQ multiplex PCR; TCRdb's copy has only in-frame clones and leaves some out. The sample carries about 77,000 clones, less than 90% recorded once. Time point meaning: blood 4 weeks post-SBRT, at nephrectomy. Sample treatment: 15 Gy SBRT to primary tumor, nephrectomy 4 weeks later. This chain joins TRBV18 and TRBJ1-1, with a possible D match to TRBD1 (6 bases). The sample was blood, taken from a patient whose treatment included radiotherapy and nephrectomy. The receptor was isolated from an older woman with renal cell carcinoma. CDR3 DNA: TGTGCCAGCTCACCACCCGGGGGCATTGGCACTGAAGCTTTCTTT. Translated, it gives CASSPPGGIGTEAFF.